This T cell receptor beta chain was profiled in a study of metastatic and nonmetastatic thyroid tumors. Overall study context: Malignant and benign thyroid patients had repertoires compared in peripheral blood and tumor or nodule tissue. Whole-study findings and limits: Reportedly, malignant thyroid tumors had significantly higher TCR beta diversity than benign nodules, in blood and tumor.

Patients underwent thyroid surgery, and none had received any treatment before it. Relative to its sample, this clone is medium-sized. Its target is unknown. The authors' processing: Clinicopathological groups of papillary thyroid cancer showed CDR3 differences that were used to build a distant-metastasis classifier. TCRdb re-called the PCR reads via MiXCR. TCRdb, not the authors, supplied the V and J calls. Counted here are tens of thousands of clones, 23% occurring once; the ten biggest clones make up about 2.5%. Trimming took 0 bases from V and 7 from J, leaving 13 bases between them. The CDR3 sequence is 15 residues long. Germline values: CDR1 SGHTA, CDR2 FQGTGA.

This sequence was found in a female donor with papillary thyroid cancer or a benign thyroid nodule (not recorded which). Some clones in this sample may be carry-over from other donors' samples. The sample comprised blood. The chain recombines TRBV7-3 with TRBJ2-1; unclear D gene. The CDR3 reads CASSLTTTPRNEQFF. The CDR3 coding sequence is TGTGCCAGCAGCTTAACCACCACCCCTAGGAATGAGCAGTTCTTC.